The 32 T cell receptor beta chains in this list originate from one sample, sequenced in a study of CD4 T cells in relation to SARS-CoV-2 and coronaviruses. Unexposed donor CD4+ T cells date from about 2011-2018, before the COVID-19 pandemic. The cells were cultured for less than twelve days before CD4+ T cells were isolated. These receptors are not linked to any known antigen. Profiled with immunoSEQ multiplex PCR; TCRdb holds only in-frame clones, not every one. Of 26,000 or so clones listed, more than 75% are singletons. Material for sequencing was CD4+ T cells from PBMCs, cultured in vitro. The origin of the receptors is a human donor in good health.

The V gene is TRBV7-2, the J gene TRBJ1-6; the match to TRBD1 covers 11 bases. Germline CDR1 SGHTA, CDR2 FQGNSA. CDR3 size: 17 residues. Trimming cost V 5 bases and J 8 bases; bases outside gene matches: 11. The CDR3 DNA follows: TGTGCCAGCAGCGCCTGGGGTGGGGGACAGGGGGATTCACCCCTCCACTTT. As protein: CASSAWGGGQGDSPLHF.

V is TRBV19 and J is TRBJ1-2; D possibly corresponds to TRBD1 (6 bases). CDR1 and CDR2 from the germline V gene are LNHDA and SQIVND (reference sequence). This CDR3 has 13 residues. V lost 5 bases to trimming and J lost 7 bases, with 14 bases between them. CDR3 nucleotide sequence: TGTGCCAGTAGTGTGGCGGCAGGGGTTGGCTACACCTTC. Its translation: CASSVAAGVGYTF. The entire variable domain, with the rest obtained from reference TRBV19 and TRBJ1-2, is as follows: DGGITQSPKYLFRKEGQNVTLSCEQNLNHDAMYWYRQDPGQGLRLIYYSQIVNDFQKGDIAEGYSVSREKKESFPLTVTSAQKNPTAFYLCASSVAAGVGYTFGSGTRLTVV.

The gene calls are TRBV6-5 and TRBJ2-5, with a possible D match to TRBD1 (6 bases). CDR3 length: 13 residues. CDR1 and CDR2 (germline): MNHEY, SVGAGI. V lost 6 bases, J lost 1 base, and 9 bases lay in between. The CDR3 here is CASREDSQETQYF. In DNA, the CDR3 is TGTGCCAGCAGGGAGGACAGCCAAGAGACCCAGTACTTC.

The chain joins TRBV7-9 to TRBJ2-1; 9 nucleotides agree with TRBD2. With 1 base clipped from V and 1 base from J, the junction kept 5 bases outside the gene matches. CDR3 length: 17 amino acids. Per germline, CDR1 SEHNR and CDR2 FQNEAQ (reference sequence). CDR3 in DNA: TGTGCCAGCAGCTTAGTTTTCGCGGGAGGGTCCTACAATGAGCAGTTCTTC. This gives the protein CASSLVFAGGSYNEQFF.

The CDR3 DNA is TGTGCCAGCAGTGAAGCGGGGCCCCAGCATTTT. The encoded protein is CASSEAGPQHF. The gene calls are TRBV6-1 and TRBJ1-5, with D unresolved. The V gene lost 0 bases and the J gene lost 9 bases, with 3 bases spanning the gap. The length of the CDR3 is 11 residues. The V gene's germline CDR1 is MNHNS and CDR2 SASEGT.

The CDR3 region is CASSPWLAVYNEQFF. CDR3 DNA: TGTGCCAGCAGCCCCTGGCTAGCGGTATACAATGAGCAGTTCTTC. V usage is TRBV7-9 and J usage is TRBJ2-1, with 7 bases identical to TRBD2. There are 15 residues in the CDR3. Trimming took 5 bases from V and 4 from J; bases not matched to a gene: 8. In germline, CDR1 is SEHNR, CDR2 FQNEAQ (reference sequence).

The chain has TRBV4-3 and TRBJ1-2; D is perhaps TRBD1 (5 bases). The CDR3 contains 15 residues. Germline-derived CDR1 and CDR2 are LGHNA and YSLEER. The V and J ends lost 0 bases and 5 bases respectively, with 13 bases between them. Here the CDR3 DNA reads TGCGCCAGCAGCCAAGATTTGGGACGACGATATGGCTACACCTTC. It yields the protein CASSQDLGRRYGYTF.

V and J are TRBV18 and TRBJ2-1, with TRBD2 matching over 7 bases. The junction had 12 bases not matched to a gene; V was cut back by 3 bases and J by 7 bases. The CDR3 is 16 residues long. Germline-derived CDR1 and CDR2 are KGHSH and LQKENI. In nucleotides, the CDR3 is TGTGCCAGCTCACCCCCTCTAGCGGACGCGTTTAATGAGCAGTTCTTC. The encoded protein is CASSPPLADAFNEQFF.

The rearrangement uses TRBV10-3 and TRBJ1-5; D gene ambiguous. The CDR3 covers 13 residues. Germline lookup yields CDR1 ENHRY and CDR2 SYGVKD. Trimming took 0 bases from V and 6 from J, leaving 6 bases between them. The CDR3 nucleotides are TGTGCCATCAGTGAGTCGACGGGTCAGCCCCAGCATTTT. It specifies CAISESTGQPQHF.

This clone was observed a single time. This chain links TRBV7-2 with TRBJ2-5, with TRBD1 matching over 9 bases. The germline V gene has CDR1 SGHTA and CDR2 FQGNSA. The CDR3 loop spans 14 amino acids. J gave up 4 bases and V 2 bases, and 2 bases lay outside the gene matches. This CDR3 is CASSLQGQGETQYF. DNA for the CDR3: TGTGCCAGCAGCTTACAGGGACAGGGAGAGACCCAGTACTTC. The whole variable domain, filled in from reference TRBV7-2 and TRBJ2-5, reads GAGVSQSPSNKVTEKGKDVELRCDPISGHTALYWYRQSLGQGLEFLIYFQGNSAPDKSGLPSDRFSAERTGGSVSTLTIQRTQQEDSAVYLCASSLQGQGETQYFGPGTRLLVL.

The CDR3 reads CASSSPRGGATDTQYF. In DNA form, the CDR3 reads TGTGCCAGCAGCTCCCCGAGGGGAGGGGCGACAGATACGCAGTATTTT. The chain joins TRBV28 to TRBJ2-3; 7 nucleotides align to TRBD2. Per germline, CDR1 MDHEN and CDR2 SYDVKM. This CDR3 spans 16 amino acids. J lost 3 bases, V lost 6 bases, and 12 bases had no gene match.

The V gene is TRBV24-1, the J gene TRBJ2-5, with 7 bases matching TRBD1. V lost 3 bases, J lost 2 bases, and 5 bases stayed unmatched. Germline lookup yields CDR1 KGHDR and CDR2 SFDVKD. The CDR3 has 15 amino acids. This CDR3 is CATSDGSGGQETQYF. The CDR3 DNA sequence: TGTGCCACCAGTGATGGGTCAGGGGGTCAAGAGACCCAGTACTTC.

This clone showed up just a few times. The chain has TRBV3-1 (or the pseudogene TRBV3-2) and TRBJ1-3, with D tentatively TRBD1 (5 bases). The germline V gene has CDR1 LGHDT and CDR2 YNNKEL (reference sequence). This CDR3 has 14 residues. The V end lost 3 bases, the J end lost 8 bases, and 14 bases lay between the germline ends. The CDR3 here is CASSHRGPGDTIYF. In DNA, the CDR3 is TGTGCCAGCAGCCATAGGGGCCCCGGAGACACCATATATTTT.

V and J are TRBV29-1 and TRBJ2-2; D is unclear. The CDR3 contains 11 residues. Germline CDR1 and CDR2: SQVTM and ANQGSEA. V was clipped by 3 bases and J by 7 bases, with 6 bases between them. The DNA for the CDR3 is TGCAGCGTTGAGGAAGGCGGGGAGCTGTTTTTT. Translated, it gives CSVEEGGELFF.

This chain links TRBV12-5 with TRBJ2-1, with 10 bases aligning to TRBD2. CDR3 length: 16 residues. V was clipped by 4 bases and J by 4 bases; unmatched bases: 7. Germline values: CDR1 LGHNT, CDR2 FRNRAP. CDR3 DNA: TGTGCTAGTGGTTCTCCTAGCGGGAGAGATTACAATGAGCAGTTCTTC. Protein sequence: CASGSPSGRDYNEQFF.

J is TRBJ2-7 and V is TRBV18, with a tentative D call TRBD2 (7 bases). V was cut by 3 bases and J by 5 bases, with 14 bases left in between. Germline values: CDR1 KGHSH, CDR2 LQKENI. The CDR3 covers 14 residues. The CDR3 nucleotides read TGTGCCAGCTCACCGGGGGGGGGCCTGGACGAGCAGTACTTC. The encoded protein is CASSPGGGLDEQYF.

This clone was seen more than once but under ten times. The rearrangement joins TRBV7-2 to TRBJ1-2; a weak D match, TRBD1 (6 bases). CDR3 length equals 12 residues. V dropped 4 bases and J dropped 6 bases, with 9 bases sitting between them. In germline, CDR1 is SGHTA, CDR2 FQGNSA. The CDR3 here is CASSSQGDGYTF. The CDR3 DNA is TGTGCCAGCAGCTCACAGGGTGATGGCTACACCTTC.

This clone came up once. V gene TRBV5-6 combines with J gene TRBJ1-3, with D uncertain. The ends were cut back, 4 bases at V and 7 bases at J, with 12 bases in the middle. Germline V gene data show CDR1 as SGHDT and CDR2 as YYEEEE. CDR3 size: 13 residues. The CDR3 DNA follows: TGTGCCAGCAGCCTGGGGAACGGTAACACCATATATTTT. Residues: CASSLGNGNTIYF.

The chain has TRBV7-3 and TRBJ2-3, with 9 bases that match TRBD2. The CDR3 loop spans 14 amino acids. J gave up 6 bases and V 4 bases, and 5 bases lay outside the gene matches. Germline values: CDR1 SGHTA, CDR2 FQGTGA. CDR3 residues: CASSSGLAGDTQYF. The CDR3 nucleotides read TGTGCCAGCAGCTCGGGACTAGCTGGCGATACGCAGTATTTT.

The CDR3 loop reads CASRSGEIPYGYTF. CDR3 DNA sequence: TGTGCCAGCAGGTCGGGGGAAATCCCCTATGGCTACACCTTC. The chain couples TRBV5-6 to TRBJ1-2, with a weak D call TRBD1 (5 bases). Germline CDR1 and CDR2: SGHDT and YYEEEE. The CDR3 is made up of 14 amino acids. V was trimmed by 5 bases and J by 4 bases, leaving 15 bases between them.

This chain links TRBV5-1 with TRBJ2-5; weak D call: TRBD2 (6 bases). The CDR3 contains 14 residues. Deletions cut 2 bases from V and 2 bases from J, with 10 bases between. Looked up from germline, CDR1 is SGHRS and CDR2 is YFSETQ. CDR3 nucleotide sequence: TGCGCCAGCAGCTTTACCGGGGGACAAGAGACCCAGTACTTC. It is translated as CASSFTGGQETQYF.

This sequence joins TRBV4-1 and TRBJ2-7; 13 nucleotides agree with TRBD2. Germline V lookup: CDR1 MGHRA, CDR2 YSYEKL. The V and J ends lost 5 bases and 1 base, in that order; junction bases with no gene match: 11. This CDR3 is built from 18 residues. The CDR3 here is CASSDGGLAGPQSYEQYF. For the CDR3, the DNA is TGCGCCAGCAGCGACGGGGGACTAGCGGGGCCACAATCCTACGAGCAGTACTTC.

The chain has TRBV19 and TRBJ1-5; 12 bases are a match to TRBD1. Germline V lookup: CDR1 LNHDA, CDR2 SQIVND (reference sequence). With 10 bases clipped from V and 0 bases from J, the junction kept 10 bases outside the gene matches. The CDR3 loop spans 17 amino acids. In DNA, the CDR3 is TGTGCCACCGGAAGGGGACAGGGGGCTTATAGCAATCAGCCCCAGCATTTT. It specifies CATGRGQGAYSNQPQHF.

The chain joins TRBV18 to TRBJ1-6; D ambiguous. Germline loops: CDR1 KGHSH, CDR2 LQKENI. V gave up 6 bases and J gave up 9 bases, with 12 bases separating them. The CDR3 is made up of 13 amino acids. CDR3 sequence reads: CASSGSFPSPLHF. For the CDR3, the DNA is TGTGCCAGCTCCGGGTCCTTCCCTTCACCCCTCCACTTT.

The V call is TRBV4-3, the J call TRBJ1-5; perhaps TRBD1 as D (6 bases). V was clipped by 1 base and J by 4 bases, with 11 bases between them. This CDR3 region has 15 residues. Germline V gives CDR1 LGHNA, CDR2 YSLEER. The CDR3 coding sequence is TGCGCCAGCAGCCAAGGTGGGGACAAAAATCAGCCCCAGCATTTT. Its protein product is CASSQGGDKNQPQHF.

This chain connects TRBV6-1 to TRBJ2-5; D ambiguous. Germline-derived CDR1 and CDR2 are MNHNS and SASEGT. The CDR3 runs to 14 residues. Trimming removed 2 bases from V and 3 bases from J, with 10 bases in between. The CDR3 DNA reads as TGTGCCAGCAGTGAAATGTTGGGGAAAGAGACCCAGTACTTC. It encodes CASSEMLGKETQYF.

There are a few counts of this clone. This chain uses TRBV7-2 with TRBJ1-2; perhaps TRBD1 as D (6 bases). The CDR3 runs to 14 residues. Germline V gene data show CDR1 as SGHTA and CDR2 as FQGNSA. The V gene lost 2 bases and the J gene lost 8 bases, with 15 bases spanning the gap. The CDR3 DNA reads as TGTGCCAGCAGCTTAAACGGGGGCCTGGGAGGCTACACCTTC. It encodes CASSLNGGLGGYTF.

In nucleotides, the CDR3 is TGTGCCAGCAGCACTAGGTCTCAGGACAATGAGCAGTTCTTC. The encoded protein is CASSTRSQDNEQFF. This chain uses TRBV7-2 with TRBJ2-1, with a weak D call TRBD2 (5 bases). Germline assignment: CDR1 SGHTA and CDR2 FQGNSA. The CDR3 length is 14 residues. V was cut by 5 bases and J by 5 bases, with 13 bases left in between.

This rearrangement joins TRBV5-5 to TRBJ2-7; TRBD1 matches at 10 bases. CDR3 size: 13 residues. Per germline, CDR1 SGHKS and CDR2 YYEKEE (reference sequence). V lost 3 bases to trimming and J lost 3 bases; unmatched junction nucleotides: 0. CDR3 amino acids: CASSWTGGYEQYF. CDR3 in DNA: TGTGCCAGCAGCTGGACAGGGGGCTACGAGCAGTACTTC.

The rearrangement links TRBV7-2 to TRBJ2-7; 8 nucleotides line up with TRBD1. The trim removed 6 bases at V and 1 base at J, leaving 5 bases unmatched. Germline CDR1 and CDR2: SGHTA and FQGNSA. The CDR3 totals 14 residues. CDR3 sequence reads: CASRRDRRSYEQYF. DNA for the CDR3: TGTGCCAGCAGGCGGGACAGGAGATCCTACGAGCAGTACTTC. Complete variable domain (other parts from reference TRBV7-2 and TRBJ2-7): GAGVSQSPSNKVTEKGKDVELRCDPISGHTALYWYRQSLGQGLEFLIYFQGNSAPDKSGLPSDRFSAERTGGSVSTLTIQRTQQEDSAVYLCASRRDRRSYEQYFGPGTRLTVT.

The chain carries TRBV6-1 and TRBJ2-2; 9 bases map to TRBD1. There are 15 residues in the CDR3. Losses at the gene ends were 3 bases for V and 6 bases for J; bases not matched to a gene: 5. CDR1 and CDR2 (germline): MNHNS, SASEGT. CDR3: CASSEIQGASGELFF. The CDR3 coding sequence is TGTGCCAGCAGTGAGATACAGGGGGCGTCCGGGGAGCTGTTTTTT.

Here the CDR3 reads CASGLSGSNEQFF. CDR3 DNA: TGTGCTAGTGGTTTGTCGGGGTCCAATGAGCAGTTCTTC. The V gene is TRBV12-5, the J gene TRBJ2-1, with D possibly matching TRBD2 (5 bases). Germline V gene data show CDR1 as LGHNT and CDR2 as FRNRAP. The CDR3 consists of 13 residues. The V end was cut by 2 bases, the J end by 6 bases, with 8 bases between.